These 31 T cell receptor beta chains were all obtained from the same sample, sequenced in a study of blood T cell repertoires in COVID-19. Libraries were prepared by immunoSEQ multiplex PCR; TCRdb keeps only in-frame clonotypes and omits some of them. This table has several thousand clones, 88% appearing once. Sequenced sample: peripheral blood. The receptors come from a woman in her forties or fifties with active or convalescent COVID-19.

The gene calls are TRBV4-1 and TRBJ2-5; 9 positions match TRBD1. After removal of 0 bases from V and 4 bases from J, the junction contained 3 bases not matched to a gene. Germline V CDR1 and CDR2: MGHRA, YSYEKL. The CDR3 is made up of 15 amino acids. The CDR3 DNA sequence: TGCGCCAGCAGCCAAGAAGGACAGGGGAGAGAGACCCAGTACTTC. Residues: CASSQEGQGRETQYF.

The chain is built from TRBV6-5 and TRBJ1-1; TRBD1 matches at 11 bases. The CDR3 loop spans 14 amino acids. The junction had 3 bases not matched to a gene; V was cut back by 5 bases and J by 4 bases. Germline V gives CDR1 MNHEY, CDR2 SVGAGI. The CDR3 protein is CASSRTGGSTEAFF. DNA for the CDR3: TGTGCCAGCAGTAGGACAGGGGGCTCCACTGAAGCTTTCTTT.

The chain has TRBV9 and TRBJ2-1, with TRBD2 as a possible D gene (6 bases). The CDR3 is made up of 15 amino acids. Germline V lookup: CDR1 SGDLS, CDR2 YYNGEE. Trimming pared 0 bases from V and 6 bases from J, leaving 13 bases between. Written as DNA, the CDR3 is TGTGCCAGCAGCGTAGTCGCTAGCGCCTCCAATGAGCAGTTCTTC. As protein: CASSVVASASNEQFF.

CDR3 DNA sequence: TGTGCCAGCAGCGTAGTGGGGACCGGGACAAACCACTATGGCTACACCTTC. Translating gives CASSVVGTGTNHYGYTF. The chain couples TRBV9 to TRBJ1-2; TRBD1 might be the D (6 bases). The CDR3 consists of 17 residues. CDR1 SGDLS and CDR2 YYNGEE come from the germline V gene. V was pared by 0 bases and J by 3 bases, with 18 bases between. Variable domain in full (rest from reference TRBV9 and TRBJ1-2): DSGVTQTPKHLITATGQRVTLRCSPRSGDLSVYWYQQSLDQGLQFLIQYYNGEERAKGNILERFSAQQFPDLHSELNLSSLELGDSALYFCASSVVGTGTNHYGYTFGSGTRLTVV.

The chain carries TRBV18 and TRBJ2-7; a weak D match, TRBD1 (6 bases). CDR3 length equals 15 residues. CDR1 is KGHSH, CDR2 LQKENI, per germline. V was cut by 3 bases and J by 3 bases, with 15 bases left in between. The CDR3, as DNA: TGTGCCAGCTCACCTGGGACAACAATGTTCTACGAGCAGTACTTC. Translating it yields CASSPGTTMFYEQYF.

The chain uses TRBV6-2 or TRBV6-3 and TRBJ2-5, with 7 nucleotides matching TRBD1. V was pared by 6 bases and J by 3 bases, with 13 bases of the junction left unmatched. Germline CDR1 MNHEY, CDR2 SVGEGT. The CDR3 sequence is 16 residues long. The CDR3 region has the DNA TGTGCCAGCAGCCCTAACCCGGACAGGTTGGAAGAGACCCAGTACTTC. It specifies CASSPNPDRLEETQYF.

The rearrangement uses TRBV29-1 and TRBJ2-1; TRBD1 agrees at 7 bases. From germline, CDR1 is SQVTM and CDR2 ANQGSEA. The ends lost 7 bases at V and 2 bases at J; junction bases unmatched: 5. There are 13 residues in the CDR3. CDR3 loop: CSATGIAYNEQFF. The CDR3, as DNA: TGCAGCGCGACAGGGATTGCCTACAATGAGCAGTTCTTC.

The chain employs TRBV6-2 or TRBV6-3 and TRBJ2-7; possibly TRBD2 for D (5 bases). This CDR3 comprises 13 residues. The ends were cut back, 2 bases at V and 5 bases at J, with 10 bases in the middle. Germline V lookup: CDR1 MNHEY, CDR2 SVGEGT. The CDR3 DNA sequence: TGTGCCAGCAGTTACATCCTAGCAAACGAGCAGTACTTC. Its translation is CASSYILANEQYF.

The chain couples TRBV6-4 to TRBJ2-2; no definite D call. Trimming took 3 bases from V and 5 from J, leaving 7 bases between them. CDR3 length: 13 amino acids. Germline V gives CDR1 MRHNA, CDR2 SNTAGT. The CDR3 spells CASSEQPTGELFF. DNA of the CDR3: TGTGCCAGCAGTGAACAACCGACCGGGGAGCTGTTTTTT.

The CDR3 spells CASSLSFSAYSYEQYF. In nucleotides, the CDR3 is TGTGCCAGCAGTTTATCTTTTAGCGCTTACTCCTACGAGCAGTACTTC. The chain links TRBV6-5 to TRBJ2-7; D is possibly TRBD2 (5 bases). From germline, CDR1 is MNHEY and CDR2 SVGAGI. The CDR3 sequence is 16 residues long. V lost 4 bases and J lost 0, with 16 bases in between.

The V and J genes are TRBV3-1 (or the pseudogene TRBV3-2) and TRBJ2-5, with D unresolved. CDR1 is LGHDT and CDR2 is YNNKEL in the germline V gene (reference sequence). V was clipped by 4 bases and J by 4 bases, with 13 bases between them. CDR3 size: 14 residues. As DNA, the CDR3 is TGTGCCAGCAGCCTTGATAGGAGCACAGAGACCCAGTACTTC. Translated: CASSLDRSTETQYF.

The chain couples TRBV19 to TRBJ2-1, with TRBD2 as a possible D gene (5 bases). Trimming removed 3 bases at V and 5 bases at J, with 17 bases between. The CDR3 runs 16 residues. Per the germline V gene, CDR1 is LNHDA and CDR2 is SQIVND (reference sequence). CDR3 sequence reads: CASSIHRLSPHNEQFF. CDR3 DNA sequence: TGTGCCAGTAGTATCCATCGACTAAGTCCCCACAATGAGCAGTTCTTC. Supplemented by reference TRBV19 and TRBJ2-1, the full variable domain reads DGGITQSPKYLFRKEGQNVTLSCEQNLNHDAMYWYRQDPGQGLRLIYYSQIVNDFQKGDIAEGYSVSREKKESFPLTVTSAQKNPTAFYLCASSIHRLSPHNEQFFGPGTRLTVL.

This chain connects TRBV13 to TRBJ1-1; maybe TRBD1 (5 bases). Germline CDR1 and CDR2: PRHDT and FYEKMQ (reference sequence). Trimming left V 10 bases short and J 1 base short, with 13 bases between. CDR3 length: 13 amino acids. This chain's CDR3 is CATLRGKNTEAFF. CDR3 bases: TGTGCCACCCTAAGGGGAAAGAACACTGAAGCTTTCTTT.

CDR3 residues: CASSRASGIRAGNIQYF. Written as DNA, the CDR3 is TGTGCCAGCTCACGGGCGAGCGGGATCAGGGCGGGAAACATTCAGTACTTC. The chain uses TRBV18 and TRBJ2-4; 7 bases agree with TRBD2. The CDR3 runs 17 residues. V was clipped by 4 bases and J by 6 bases; unmatched bases: 15. Germline values: CDR1 KGHSH, CDR2 LQKENI.

The V gene is TRBV7-9, the J gene TRBJ2-3; a possible D gene is TRBD2 (6 bases). V was pared by 5 bases and J by 4 bases, with 10 bases between. The CDR3 runs 13 residues. Germline V CDR1 and CDR2: SEHNR, FQNEAQ (reference sequence). DNA for the CDR3: TGTGCCAGCAGCCCACGACTAGCAGATACGCAGTATTTT. It encodes CASSPRLADTQYF.

The chain has TRBV24-1 and TRBJ1-1; possibly TRBD1 for D (5 bases). The CDR3 spans 12 residues. Germline CDR1 and CDR2: KGHDR and SFDVKD. V lost 3 bases and J lost 9, with 10 bases in between. CDR3 DNA: TGTGCCACCAGTGATCCGGGGGGTAAAGCTTTCTTT. This translates into CATSDPGGKAFF.

The chain carries TRBV7-2 and TRBJ1-1; perhaps TRBD1 as D (5 bases). This CDR3 has 15 amino acids. V dropped 5 bases and J dropped 3 bases, with 16 bases sitting between them. Germline V lookup: CDR1 SGHTA, CDR2 FQGNSA. The CDR3 reads CASSRDRGLDTEAFF. The CDR3, as DNA: TGTGCCAGCAGCCGTGATAGGGGACTCGACACTGAAGCTTTCTTT.

The V call is TRBV7-2, the J call TRBJ2-5; D is perhaps TRBD1 (5 bases). V was trimmed by 2 bases and J by 1 base, leaving 8 bases between them. The CDR3 loop spans 14 amino acids. Germline CDR1 and CDR2: SGHTA and FQGNSA. In DNA form, the CDR3 reads TGTGCCAGCAGCTTATCAGGGCCCCAAGAGACCCAGTACTTC. Protein: CASSLSGPQETQYF.

The V gene is TRBV7-2, the J gene TRBJ1-2; TRBD1 matches 8 bases. With 4 bases clipped from V and 8 bases from J, the junction kept 3 bases outside the gene matches. Looked up from germline, CDR1 is SGHTA and CDR2 is FQGNSA. There are 12 residues in the CDR3. The CDR3 here is CASSSNRGGYTF. DNA for the CDR3: TGTGCCAGCAGCTCTAACAGGGGGGGCTACACCTTC.

The genes are TRBV2 and TRBJ2-7; 10 bases fit TRBD1. CDR1 and CDR2 from the germline V gene are SNHLY and FYNNEI. V was clipped by 6 bases and J by 5 bases; unmatched bases: 10. This CDR3 region has 15 residues. The CDR3 loop reads CASRMGTGVLNEQYF. DNA for the CDR3: TGTGCCAGCAGGATGGGGACAGGGGTTCTAAACGAGCAGTACTTC.

This sequence joins TRBV9 and TRBJ1-1; D is perhaps TRBD1 (6 bases). Germline loops: CDR1 SGDLS, CDR2 YYNGEE. V dropped 0 bases and J dropped 5 bases, with 14 bases sitting between them. This CDR3 is 15 amino acids long. CDR3 loop: CASSVDPGQLTEAFF. The CDR3 DNA is TGTGCCAGCAGCGTAGACCCAGGACAGTTAACTGAAGCTTTCTTT.

This clone is a singleton in its sample. The chain employs TRBV6-5 and TRBJ1-2; no definite D call. The germline gives CDR1 MNHEY, CDR2 SVGAGI. Trimming left V 5 bases short and J 5 bases short, with 12 bases between. CDR3 length equals 13 residues. CDR3 residues: CASSIDGIYGYTF. The CDR3 nucleotides read TGTGCCAGCAGTATAGACGGGATTTATGGCTACACCTTC.

The genes are TRBV10-3 and TRBJ2-7; D ambiguous. The V and J ends lost 2 bases and 0 bases respectively, with 8 bases between them. Germline V gene data show CDR1 as ENHRY and CDR2 as SYGVKD. This CDR3 region has 14 residues. The CDR3 is CAISEGQYSYEQYF. The CDR3 nucleotides are TGTGCCATCAGTGAGGGTCAGTACTCCTACGAGCAGTACTTC.

V usage is TRBV2 and J usage is TRBJ2-1; a possible D gene is TRBD2 (6 bases). Trimming stripped 5 bases from V and 3 bases from J, with 11 bases between. Germline CDR1 is SNHLY and CDR2 is FYNNEI. The CDR3 is 14 amino acids. The CDR3 loop is CASSLGLVYNEQFF. The DNA for the CDR3 is TGTGCCAGCAGTTTGGGACTTGTCTACAATGAGCAGTTCTTC. Supplemented by reference TRBV2 and TRBJ2-1, the full variable domain reads EPEVTQTPSHQVTQMGQEVILRCVPISNHLYFYWYRQILGQKVEFLVSFYNNEISEKSEIFDDQFSVERPDGSNFTLKIRSTKLEDSAMYFCASSLGLVYNEQFFGPGTRLTVL.

The rearrangement joins TRBV6-5 to TRBJ2-5; the match to TRBD1 covers 7 bases. CDR1 MNHEY and CDR2 SVGAGI come from the germline V gene. After removal of 2 bases from V and 1 base from J, the junction contained 4 bases not matched to a gene. This CDR3 has 15 amino acids. CDR3 region: CASSYVAGGQETQYF. CDR3 DNA: TGTGCCAGCAGTTACGTGGCAGGGGGCCAAGAGACCCAGTACTTC.

V usage is TRBV5-6 and J usage is TRBJ2-1; 8 bases agree with TRBD1. Germline-derived CDR1 and CDR2 are SGHDT and YYEEEE. The CDR3 consists of 16 residues. V was clipped by 1 base and J by 4 bases; unmatched bases: 7. CDR3 protein: CASSLRQGAGYNEQFF. CDR3 nucleotides: TGTGCCAGCAGCTTGAGGCAGGGGGCGGGATACAATGAGCAGTTCTTC.

J is TRBJ2-2 and V is TRBV5-6; 10 bases are a match to TRBD2. The CDR3 runs 15 residues. CDR1 and CDR2 from the germline V gene are SGHDT and YYEEEE. With V trimmed by 6 bases and J by 4 bases, 6 bases remained unmatched. DNA of the CDR3: TGTGCCAGCACTACTAGCGGGGTGAGCACCGGGGAGCTGTTTTTT. Residues: CASTTSGVSTGELFF.

V and J are TRBV5-1 and TRBJ2-4; 7 bases match TRBD1. The CDR3 spans 16 residues. V shed 4 bases and J 0 bases; nucleotides not matched to a gene: 7. Germline CDR1 is SGHRS and CDR2 is YFSETQ. The CDR3 spells CASSVTGPLAKNIQYF. DNA of the CDR3: TGCGCCAGCAGCGTGACAGGGCCCTTAGCCAAAAACATTCAGTACTTC.

The rearrangement links TRBV3-1 (or the pseudogene TRBV3-2) to TRBJ1-1; unclear D gene. Trimming removed 4 bases from V and 5 bases from J, with 11 bases in between. Germline-derived CDR1 and CDR2 are LGHDT and YNNKEL (reference sequence). The length of the CDR3 is 13 residues. The CDR3 region is CASSPTPGTEAFF. The CDR3 DNA reads as TGTGCCAGCAGCCCGACCCCCGGGACTGAAGCTTTCTTT.

The rearrangement links TRBV19 to TRBJ2-1; 11 nucleotides agree with TRBD2. This CDR3 has 16 amino acids. The germline V gene has CDR1 LNHDA and CDR2 SQIVND (reference sequence). V was clipped by 2 bases and J by 5 bases; unmatched bases: 5. CDR3 in DNA: TGTGCCAGTAGTATAATAGCGGGAGGGCGGCACAATGAGCAGTTCTTC. It codes for CASSIIAGGRHNEQFF. Full variable domain (rest looked up from reference TRBV19 and TRBJ2-1): DGGITQSPKYLFRKEGQNVTLSCEQNLNHDAMYWYRQDPGQGLRLIYYSQIVNDFQKGDIAEGYSVSREKKESFPLTVTSAQKNPTAFYLCASSIIAGGRHNEQFFGPGTRLTVL.

This chain connects TRBV12-3 or TRBV12-4 to TRBJ1-5, with D perhaps matching TRBD1 (5 bases). V shed 6 bases and J shed 11 bases, with 14 bases lying between them. The length of the CDR3 is 12 residues. As DNA, the CDR3 is TGTGCCAGCAGCACCGTAATAGGGGCCCAGCATTTT. Amino acids: CASSTVIGAQHF.